These T cell receptor beta chains were read from a single sample in a study of T cell responses to AZD1222 COVID-19 vaccine. Profiled with immunoSEQ multiplex PCR; TCRdb holds only in-frame clones, not every one. The sample carries 120,000 to 150,000 clones, roughly 89% recorded once. Sequenced material: peripheral blood, taken 28 days after the second AZD1222 dose. The receptors shown here come from an adult who received the AZD1222 COVID-19 vaccine. Each CDR3 is given with its conserved first and last residue. The D gene is left open where the match is weak. Clone sizes are given selectively: once, few, many, or a class where the clone is expanded.

CDR3 length: 15; D gene: TRBD1; clone size: NA; V gene: TRBV29-1; J gene: TRBJ1-1; CDR3 DNA: TGCAGCGTTTCAGCAGGGGGCTACACCCTCGGAGGAGCTTTCTTT; CDR3 protein: CSVSAGGYTLGGAFF
CDR3 length: 13; D gene: NA; clone size: NA; V gene: TRBV12-3/TRBV12-4; J gene: TRBJ2-7; CDR3 DNA: TGTGCCAGCAGCCCGACCCGTTCGGGAGAGCAGTACTTC; CDR3 protein: CASSPTRSGEQYF
CDR3 length: 13; D gene: NA; clone size: NA; V gene: TRBV28; J gene: TRBJ1-2; CDR3 DNA: TGTGCCAGCAGTTCGCAGTCGCACTATGGCTACACCTTC; CDR3 protein: CASSSQSHYGYTF
CDR3 length: 17; D gene: NA; clone size: NA; V gene: TRBV4-2; J gene: TRBJ1-3; CDR3 DNA: TGTGCCAGCAGCGGCCGAGGGGACTCGAGCTCTGGAAACACCATATATTTT; CDR3 protein: CASSGRGDSSSGNTIYF
CDR3 length: 13; D gene: NA; clone size: NA; V gene: TRBV30; J gene: TRBJ1-3; CDR3 DNA: TGTGCCTGGAGGCCCGGATCTGGAAACACCATATATTTT; CDR3 protein: CAWRPGSGNTIYF
CDR3 length: 13; D gene: NA; clone size: NA; V gene: TRBV12-3/TRBV12-4; J gene: TRBJ2-2; CDR3 DNA: TGTGCCAGCAGTTTCCTGGTAGCCGGGGAGCTGTTTTTT; CDR3 protein: CASSFLVAGELFF
CDR3 length: 16; D gene: TRBD2; clone size: NA; V gene: TRBV12-5; J gene: TRBJ2-1; CDR3 DNA: TGTGCTAGTGGTTTGCTATACGGGGGGGGCATATATGAGCAGTTCTTC; CDR3 protein: CASGLLYGGGIYEQFF
CDR3 length: 12; D gene: NA; clone size: NA; V gene: TRBV24-1; J gene: TRBJ2-3; CDR3 DNA: TGTGCCACCAGTGATGAAACAGACACGCAGTATTTT; CDR3 protein: CATSDETDTQYF
CDR3 length: 13; D gene: NA; clone size: NA; V gene: TRBV14; J gene: TRBJ1-2; CDR3 DNA: TGTGCCAGCAGCCAAGACAGGAACTATGGCTACACCTTC; CDR3 protein: CASSQDRNYGYTF
CDR3 length: 11; D gene: NA; clone size: NA; V gene: TRBV13; J gene: TRBJ2-5; CDR3 DNA: TGTGCCAGCAGCTTCCAAGAGACCCAGTACTTC; CDR3 protein: CASSFQETQYF
CDR3 length: 16; D gene: TRBD1; clone size: NA; V gene: TRBV28; J gene: TRBJ1-6; CDR3 DNA: TGTGCCAGCAGTCGCCTCCTGGACAGGGACGATTCACCCCTCCACTTT; CDR3 protein: CASSRLLDRDDSPLHF
CDR3 length: 16; D gene: NA; clone size: NA; V gene: TRBV18; J gene: TRBJ2-2; CDR3 DNA: TGTGCCAGCTCACCATGGGAACCAGGGAAAACCGGGGAGCTGTTTTTT; CDR3 protein: CASSPWEPGKTGELFF
CDR3 length: 14; D gene: NA; clone size: NA; V gene: TRBV7-2; J gene: TRBJ1-5; CDR3 DNA: TGTGCCAGCAGCTTAGTGGCAGATAAAGAGCCCCAGCATTTT; CDR3 protein: CASSLVADKEPQHF
CDR3 length: 13; D gene: NA; clone size: NA; V gene: TRBV11-1; J gene: TRBJ2-3; CDR3 DNA: TGTGCCAGCAGCTTAGTAGGGGGAGATACGCAGTATTTT; CDR3 protein: CASSLVGGDTQYF
CDR3 length: 14; D gene: NA; clone size: NA; V gene: TRBV7-2; J gene: TRBJ1-1; CDR3 DNA: TGTGCCAGCAGCTTAGGACAGTTGAACACTGAAGCTTTCTTT; CDR3 protein: CASSLGQLNTEAFF
CDR3 length: 17; D gene: NA; clone size: NA; V gene: TRBV7-6; J gene: TRBJ2-1; CDR3 DNA: TGTGCCAGCAGCACACCCCCGGGAGCGGGTCGGTACAATGAGCAGTTCTTC; CDR3 protein: CASSTPPGAGRYNEQFF
CDR3 length: 16; D gene: NA; clone size: NA; V gene: TRBV5-1; J gene: TRBJ2-6; CDR3 DNA: TGCGCCAGCAGCTTGGATTCAGGGGTTGGGGCCAACGTCCTGACTTTC; CDR3 protein: CASSLDSGVGANVLTF
CDR3 length: 14; D gene: TRBD2; clone size: once; V gene: TRBV5-1; J gene: TRBJ2-3; CDR3 DNA: TGCGCCAGCAGCTTGGTAGGGAGGGCAGATACGCAGTATTTT; CDR3 protein: CASSLVGRADTQYF
CDR3 length: 16; D gene: NA; clone size: NA; V gene: TRBV9; J gene: TRBJ2-7; CDR3 DNA: TGTGCCAGCAGCATCAGCAGGTCCCCGGTACCCTACGAGCAGTACTTC; CDR3 protein: CASSISRSPVPYEQYF
CDR3 length: 14; D gene: TRBD1; clone size: NA; V gene: TRBV4-3; J gene: TRBJ1-6; CDR3 DNA: TGCGCCAGCAGCTTCGGACAGGGAGATTCACCCCTCCACTTT; CDR3 protein: CASSFGQGDSPLHF
CDR3 length: 14; D gene: TRBD2; clone size: once; V gene: TRBV15; J gene: TRBJ2-7; CDR3 DNA: TGTGCCACCCGGCCGGGACTAGGGACCTACGAGCAGTACTTC; CDR3 protein: CATRPGLGTYEQYF
CDR3 length: 13; D gene: NA; clone size: NA; V gene: TRBV18; J gene: TRBJ1-5; CDR3 DNA: TGTGCCAGCTCACCAGACAGATATCAGCCCCAGCATTTT; CDR3 protein: CASSPDRYQPQHF
CDR3 length: 15; D gene: NA; clone size: once; V gene: TRBV7-6; J gene: TRBJ1-1; CDR3 DNA: TGTGCCAGCAGCTTAACGGACACACCGAACACTGAAGCTTTCTTT; CDR3 protein: CASSLTDTPNTEAFF
CDR3 length: 11; D gene: NA; clone size: NA; V gene: TRBV30; J gene: TRBJ1-3; CDR3 DNA: TGTGCCCGGGGATTCGGAAACACCATATATTTT; CDR3 protein: CARGFGNTIYF
CDR3 length: 17; D gene: NA; clone size: NA; V gene: TRBV7-9; J gene: TRBJ2-3; CDR3 DNA: TGTGCCAGCAGCTCGACGAAGGGAACTTCTAGCACAGATACGCAGTATTTT; CDR3 protein: CASSSTKGTSSTDTQYF
CDR3 length: 12; D gene: NA; clone size: NA; V gene: TRBV10-3; J gene: TRBJ1-6; CDR3 DNA: TGTGCCATCAGTGGCGCGAATTCACCCCTCCACTTT; CDR3 protein: CAISGANSPLHF
CDR3 length: 15; D gene: NA; clone size: NA; V gene: TRBV7-9; J gene: TRBJ1-2; CDR3 DNA: TGTGCCAGCAGCTTATCGCTGGATTTTAACTATGGCTACACCTTC; CDR3 protein: CASSLSLDFNYGYTF
CDR3 length: 14; D gene: NA; clone size: NA; V gene: TRBV7-6; J gene: TRBJ2-5; CDR3 DNA: TGTGCCAGCAGCTTAGGGGGTAGTCCAGAGACCCAGTACTTC; CDR3 protein: CASSLGGSPETQYF
CDR3 length: 14; D gene: TRBD1; clone size: few; V gene: TRBV7-9; J gene: TRBJ2-7; CDR3 DNA: TGTGCCAGCAGCGCGGGACAGGGGGCATACGAGCAGTACTTC; CDR3 protein: CASSAGQGAYEQYF
CDR3 length: 11; D gene: NA; clone size: NA; V gene: TRBV27; J gene: TRBJ1-1; CDR3 DNA: TGTGCCAGCATGCGGGGCACTGAAGCTTTCTTT; CDR3 protein: CASMRGTEAFF
CDR3 length: 15; D gene: NA; clone size: NA; V gene: TRBV19; J gene: TRBJ1-1; CDR3 DNA: TGTGCCAGTAGTACCCAGGGTGGGCTAAGGACTGAAGCTTTCTTT; CDR3 protein: CASSTQGGLRTEAFF
CDR3 length: 21; D gene: NA; clone size: NA; V gene: TRBV24-1; J gene: TRBJ2-4; CDR3 DNA: TGTGCCACCAGTGATTTGTGTGTTGGGACCCACAAAAACCTAGCCAAAAACATTCAGTACTTC; CDR3 protein: CATSDLCVGTHKNLAKNIQYF
CDR3 length: 13; D gene: NA; clone size: NA; V gene: TRBV29-1; J gene: TRBJ2-4; CDR3 DNA: TGCAGCGTTGTTGGTCTAGCCAAAAACATTCAGTACTTC; CDR3 protein: CSVVGLAKNIQYF
CDR3 length: 13; D gene: NA; clone size: few; V gene: TRBV5-6; J gene: TRBJ2-5; CDR3 DNA: TGTGCCAGCAGCTTGGGGCAGCAAGAGACCCAGTACTTC; CDR3 protein: CASSLGQQETQYF
CDR3 length: 14; D gene: NA; clone size: NA; V gene: TRBV11-1; J gene: TRBJ2-2; CDR3 DNA: TGTGCCAGCAGCTTAACTGGGAACACCGGGGAGCTGTTTTTT; CDR3 protein: CASSLTGNTGELFF
CDR3 length: 14; D gene: NA; clone size: NA; V gene: TRBV6-5; J gene: TRBJ1-1; CDR3 DNA: TGTGCCAGCAGTAGGGTCCCTGGGAACACTGAAGCTTTCTTT; CDR3 protein: CASSRVPGNTEAFF
CDR3 length: 15; D gene: NA; clone size: NA; V gene: TRBV27; J gene: TRBJ1-4; CDR3 DNA: TGTGCCAGCAGTTTATACCCTAGGCTTAATGAAAAACTGTTTTTT; CDR3 protein: CASSLYPRLNEKLFF
CDR3 length: 15; D gene: TRBD2; clone size: NA; V gene: TRBV7-2; J gene: TRBJ2-1; CDR3 DNA: TGTGCCAGCAGCGCCGGGACTACGGTATACAATGAGCAGTTCTTC; CDR3 protein: CASSAGTTVYNEQFF
CDR3 length: 16; D gene: NA; clone size: NA; V gene: TRBV4-3; J gene: TRBJ2-3; CDR3 DNA: TGCGCCAGCAGCGTGGTAGGGGGGAGGGCGGTGGATACGCAGTATTTT; CDR3 protein: CASSVVGGRAVDTQYF
CDR3 length: 13; D gene: NA; clone size: NA; V gene: TRBV7-3; J gene: TRBJ1-2; CDR3 DNA: TGTGCCAGCAGCTTAACCCCCGGGGGCGGCTACACCTTC; CDR3 protein: CASSLTPGGGYTF
CDR3 length: 11; D gene: NA; clone size: NA; V gene: TRBV19; J gene: TRBJ1-2; CDR3 DNA: TGTGCCAGTAGCCTACACAGGGATGCCACCTTC; CDR3 protein: CASSLHRDATF
CDR3 length: 13; D gene: NA; clone size: NA; V gene: TRBV27; J gene: TRBJ2-2; CDR3 DNA: TGTGCCAGCAGTTTAGTGAACACCGGGGAGCTGTTTTTT; CDR3 protein: CASSLVNTGELFF
CDR3 length: 12; D gene: NA; clone size: NA; V gene: TRBV19; J gene: TRBJ1-4; CDR3 DNA: TGTGCCAGTAGGGCAACTAATGAAAAACTGTTTTTT; CDR3 protein: CASRATNEKLFF
CDR3 length: 17; D gene: TRBD2; clone size: NA; V gene: TRBV27; J gene: TRBJ2-1; CDR3 DNA: TGTGCCAGCAGTTTATCCACACTAGCGGGAGCTTTCAATGAGCAGTTCTTC; CDR3 protein: CASSLSTLAGAFNEQFF
CDR3 length: 13; D gene: NA; clone size: once; V gene: TRBV6-5; J gene: TRBJ2-7; CDR3 DNA: TGTGCCAACAGCCGCAGGGGTTCCTACGAGCAGTACTTC; CDR3 protein: CANSRRGSYEQYF
CDR3 length: 16; D gene: TRBD2; clone size: NA; V gene: TRBV4-1; J gene: TRBJ2-1; CDR3 DNA: TGCGCCAGCAGCCAACCACTAGCGGGAGGAGGGGGGATGCAGTTCTTC; CDR3 protein: CASSQPLAGGGGMQFF
CDR3 length: 14; D gene: NA; clone size: NA; V gene: TRBV4-3; J gene: TRBJ1-3; CDR3 DNA: TGCGCCAGCAGCCTCGGGACGGGAGGAAACACCATATATTTT; CDR3 protein: CASSLGTGGNTIYF
CDR3 length: 12; D gene: NA; clone size: NA; V gene: TRBV3-1/TRBV3-2; J gene: TRBJ2-5; CDR3 DNA: TGTGCCAGCAGCCAAGTTTCGGGTTACCAGTACTTC; CDR3 protein: CASSQVSGYQYF
CDR3 length: 17; D gene: TRBD1; clone size: NA; V gene: TRBV7-9; J gene: TRBJ2-1; CDR3 DNA: TGTGCCAGCAGCTCCCGGGACAGGGGGCAGAAAGGCAATGAGCAGTTCTTC; CDR3 protein: CASSSRDRGQKGNEQFF
CDR3 length: 12; D gene: NA; clone size: once; V gene: TRBV7-2; J gene: TRBJ2-7; CDR3 DNA: TGTGCCAGCAGCCCGCAGTTCAGCGAGCAGTACTTC; CDR3 protein: CASSPQFSEQYF
CDR3 length: 14; D gene: TRBD2; clone size: NA; V gene: TRBV19; J gene: TRBJ2-3; CDR3 DNA: TGTGCCAGTATTGCGGGAGGTAGGGCAGATACGCAGTATTTT; CDR3 protein: CASIAGGRADTQYF
CDR3 length: 15; D gene: NA; clone size: once; V gene: TRBV28; J gene: TRBJ2-7; CDR3 DNA: TGTGCCAGCAGCTCCCTGGGGAAAGGCTCCTACGAGCAGTACTTC; CDR3 protein: CASSSLGKGSYEQYF
CDR3 length: 13; D gene: TRBD1; clone size: NA; V gene: TRBV29-1; J gene: TRBJ1-1; CDR3 DNA: TGCAGCGTCTGGGACAGCCTTAACACTGAAGCTTTCTTT; CDR3 protein: CSVWDSLNTEAFF